The 13 T cell receptor beta chains below come from one sample, sequenced in a study of shared T cell receptors in the human thymus. The method was immunoSEQ multiplex PCR; TCRdb's version includes in-frame clones alone and lacks a portion of them. Of 640,000 or so clones listed, more than 70% were seen once; the top ten hold approximately 0.0097%. In addition, the sample was reused for a study of human thymus T cells.

The specimen sequenced was thymocytes. The source is a boy in the first two years of life with a congenital heart defect.

This rearrangement joins TRBV4-3 to TRBJ2-1; possible D gene TRBD1, 6 bases. Trimming shortened V by 0 bases and J by 0 bases, and 12 bases separated the two germline ends. This CDR3 contains 17 residues. The germline V gene encodes CDR1 LGHNA and CDR2 YSLEER. The CDR3 DNA sequence: TGCGCCAGCAGCCAAGACGGACAGACGCTCTCCTACAATGAGCAGTTCTTC. As protein: CASSQDGQTLSYNEQFF.

The rearrangement links TRBV7-9 to TRBJ2-3; 8 positions match TRBD2. V shed 8 bases and J 0 bases; nucleotides not matched to a gene: 10. Germline-derived CDR1 and CDR2 are SEHNR and FQNEAQ (reference sequence). CDR3 length: 16 amino acids. CDR3 in DNA: TGTGCCAGCCTACGTAGCGGGGCAACTAGCACAGATACGCAGTATTTT. Translation gives CASLRSGATSTDTQYF.

The V gene is TRBV7-2, the J gene TRBJ2-7; 10 bases match TRBD1. The V segment lost 5 bases and the J segment 2 bases; nucleotides outside the gene matches: 9. The germline V gene has CDR1 SGHTA and CDR2 FQGNSA. This CDR3 comprises 16 residues. The CDR3 loop is CASSQPRGQGAYEQYF. In DNA form, the CDR3 reads TGTGCCAGCAGCCAACCCCGTGGACAGGGGGCCTACGAGCAGTACTTC.

V gene TRBV19 combines with J gene TRBJ2-2; the match to TRBD1 covers 9 bases. J was trimmed by 0 bases and V by 5 bases; bases with no gene match: 16. This CDR3 region has 20 residues. CDR1 is LNHDA, CDR2 SQIVND, per germline (reference sequence). The CDR3 reads CASSVPGQGSKGANTGELFF. In DNA, the CDR3 is TGTGCCAGTAGTGTTCCGGGACAGGGTTCGAAAGGGGCGAACACCGGGGAGCTGTTTTTT.

V is TRBV4-3 and J is TRBJ1-1, with D possibly TRBD1 on 6 matching bases. CDR3 length: 17 amino acids. CDR1 is LGHNA, CDR2 YSLEER, per germline. Trimming took off 3 bases at V and 3 bases at J, with 20 bases between the two ends. The DNA for the CDR3 is TGCGCCAGCAGCCACCCGGGGCGGGGGACACCGGACACTGAAGCTTTCTTT. This codes for CASSHPGRGTPDTEAFF.

V gene TRBV4-1 combines with J gene TRBJ1-5, with 7 nucleotides matching TRBD1. After removal of 6 bases from V and 6 bases from J, the junction contained 11 bases not matched to a gene. The germline CDR1 and CDR2 sequences are MGHRA and YSYEKL. The CDR3 has 15 residues. CDR3 sequence: CASSYSATGAQPQHF. Here the CDR3 DNA reads TGCGCCAGCAGTTATAGCGCCACAGGGGCTCAGCCCCAGCATTTT.

The chain is built from TRBV28 and TRBJ1-3; weak D call: TRBD1 (5 bases). Germline V lookup: CDR1 MDHEN, CDR2 SYDVKM. The CDR3 sequence is 18 residues long. Between the trimmed V and J ends, which lost 6 bases and 0 bases, there was a span of 21 bases. CDR3 bases: TGTGCCAGCAGCCAGACCTCGGGGGACGACAGCTCTGGAAACACCATATATTTT. It yields the protein CASSQTSGDDSSGNTIYF.

The chain combines TRBV18 with TRBJ2-1; 9 bases match TRBD2. This CDR3 comprises 17 residues. Losses at the gene ends were 3 bases for V and 3 bases for J; bases not matched to a gene: 9. The germline V gene has CDR1 KGHSH and CDR2 LQKENI. The CDR3 spells CASSPLNEREVYNEQFF. In DNA form, the CDR3 reads TGTGCCAGCTCACCCTTAAATGAGCGGGAGGTCTACAATGAGCAGTTCTTC.

V usage is TRBV23-1 and J usage is TRBJ2-7; D might be TRBD2 (5 bases). TRBV23-1 is given ORF status, its function remaining uncertain. V lost 4 bases and J 3 bases, leaving 7 bases between the germline ends. The CDR3 runs 12 residues. The CDR3 DNA follows: TGCGCCAGCAGTCTAGCGTTCTACGAGCAGTACTTC. Encoded protein: CASSLAFYEQYF.

The V call is TRBV30, the J call TRBJ2-7; 8 bases agree with TRBD2. The CDR3 spans 14 residues. Trimming removed 3 bases from V and 4 bases from J; junction bases left unmatched: 8. Germline V lookup: CDR1 GTSNPN, CDR2 SVGIG (reference sequence). The CDR3 reads CAWSTGTSDYEQYF. CDR3 coding DNA: TGTGCCTGGAGCACCGGGACTAGTGATTACGAGCAGTACTTC.

This clone was picked up one time. The V gene is TRBV7-2, the J gene TRBJ1-6; D might be TRBD1 (6 bases). Trimming left V 4 bases short and J 9 bases short, with 19 bases between. CDR1 is SGHTA and CDR2 is FQGNSA in the germline V gene. The CDR3 has 16 residues. The CDR3 nucleotides are TGTGCCAGCAGCTCCAGAGGGCAGGGGCGGTTTTCACCCCTCCACTTT. Residues: CASSSRGQGRFSPLHF.

The chain recombines TRBV28 with TRBJ2-7; TRBD1 matches 7 bases. The CDR3 consists of 14 residues. J was trimmed by 3 bases and V by 5 bases; bases with no gene match: 7. The germline CDR1 and CDR2 sequences are MDHEN and SYDVKM. CDR3 protein: CASSRQGPLYEQYF. DNA of the CDR3: TGTGCCAGCAGTAGACAGGGTCCACTCTACGAGCAGTACTTC.

The V and J genes are TRBV7-2 and TRBJ2-7; D perhaps matches TRBD1 (5 bases). CDR3 length: 16 residues. Germline V gene lookup returns CDR1 SGHTA and CDR2 FQGNSA. Trimming shortened V by 10 bases and J by 0 bases, and 22 bases separated the two germline ends. CDR3 coding DNA: TGTGCCACCCAACTACCGGTGGACACCAACTCCTACGAGCAGTACTTC. It translates to CATQLPVDTNSYEQYF.